The entry below describes one T cell receptor beta chain. CDR3 size: 12 residues. Germline V gene lookup returns CDR1 LGHNA and CDR2 YNFKEQ. The V and J ends lost 4 bases and 16 bases respectively, with 17 bases between them. In the authors' methods: The assay estimated nucleated cells by amplifying reference gene primers. Generated by immunoSEQ multiplex PCR, the TCRdb table keeps only in-frame clones and is missing some. V, J and clone size derive from that table, while D and trimming were established from the DNA sequence. The table includes 130,000 to 150,000 clones, roughly 84% detected once. The data derive from a study of blood T cell repertoires in COVID-19. Study-wide context: COVID-19 samples, acute and convalescent, were from the United States, Italy and Spain. Sample material is recorded as cDNA or gDNA derived from T cells, B-cell-depleted T cells, or PBMCs.

The source material was peripheral blood. This sequence originates from a human donor with acute or convalescent COVID-19. The donor label of this sample is uncertain. The chain joins TRBV4-2 to TRBJ2-4, with a possible D match to TRBD2 (6 bases). The CDR3 region is CASSRGDFRLYF. The CDR3 region has the DNA TGTGCCAGCAGCCGAGGGGACTTCCGCCTCTACTTC.